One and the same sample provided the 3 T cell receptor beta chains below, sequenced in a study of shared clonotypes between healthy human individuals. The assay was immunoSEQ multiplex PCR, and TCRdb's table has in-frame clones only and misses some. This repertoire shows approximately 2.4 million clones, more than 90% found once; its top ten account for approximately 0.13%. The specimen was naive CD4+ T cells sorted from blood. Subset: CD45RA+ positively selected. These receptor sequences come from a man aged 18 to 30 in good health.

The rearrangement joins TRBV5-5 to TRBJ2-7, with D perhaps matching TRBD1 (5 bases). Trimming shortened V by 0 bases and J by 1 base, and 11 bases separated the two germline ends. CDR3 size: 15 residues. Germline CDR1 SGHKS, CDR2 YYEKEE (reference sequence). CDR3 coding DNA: TGTGCCAGCAGCTTGGCCTCTGGGGCGTCCTACGAGCAGTACTTC. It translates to CASSLASGASYEQYF.

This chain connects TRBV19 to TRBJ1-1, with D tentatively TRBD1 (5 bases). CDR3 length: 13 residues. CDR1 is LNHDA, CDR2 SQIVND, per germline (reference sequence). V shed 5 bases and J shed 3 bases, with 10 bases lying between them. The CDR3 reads CASSGTLYTEAFF. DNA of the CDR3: TGTGCCAGTAGTGGGACCCTGTACACTGAAGCTTTCTTT.

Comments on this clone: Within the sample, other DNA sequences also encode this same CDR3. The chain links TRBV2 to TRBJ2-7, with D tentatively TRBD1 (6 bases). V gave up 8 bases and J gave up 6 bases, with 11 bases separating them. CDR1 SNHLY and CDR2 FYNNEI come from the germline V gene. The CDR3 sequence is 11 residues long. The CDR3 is CASSARGEQYF. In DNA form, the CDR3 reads TGTGCCAGCTCCGCCAGGGGCGAGCAGTACTTC.